This TCR beta chain was documented in a study of cytomegalovirus exposure and HLA in healthy donors (dated by TCRdb to 2015 to 2018). Context from the whole study: An earlier analysis of several hundred of the donors reported more than 250 Gb of sequence data and roughly 110 million unique TCR beta sequences from around 200 million T cells. An early release covering over 500 HLA-typed donors comprised about 300 gigabases of sequencing data and around 85 million unique TCR sequences. Of the approximately 400 genotyped donors, over 70% fell in the genetic ancestry cluster associated with self-reported Caucasian donors. The aim of the study was to test whether cataloging public T cell receptors could identify signatures of past pathogen exposure. The study used immunosequencing to profile the T cell repertoires of 600 to 850 subjects and linked those repertoires to cytomegalovirus serostatus. Along with the roughly 670-subject first cohort, a separate validation cohort of over a hundred different subjects was used. To predict cytomegalovirus infection status, the study combined high-throughput TCR immunosequencing, statistical association of individual TCRs with disease status, and machine learning. In a later analysis, previously published TCR beta repertoires from 550 to 750 donors were re-analyzed and high-resolution HLA genotyping was added so that TCR occurrence patterns could be studied. Rather than drawing on any new phenotypic data, the later analysis identified candidate immune exposures from TCR beta sequences and the way those sequences occurred across donors. An earlier analysis of 587 of the donors used high-throughput TCR beta sequencing to judge whether each TCR beta V gene segment behaved as functional or pseudogenic. Alongside the repertoire data, information on donor age, sex, ethnicity and CMV serostatus was compiled. Genome-wide SNP genotypes for about 60% of the roughly 670 donors were used in a later genetic analysis, which treated that subset as a discovery cohort. All discovery cohort repertoires had been generated on a single sequencing platform. HLA typing covered class I and class II loci at four-digit resolution. Typing coverage differed by locus: A, B, C, DRB1 and DQB1 were typed in roughly 620-630 donors, DQA1 in about 500, DPA1 in 600 to 610, and DPB1 in approximately 450. A handful of DR-DQ haplotypes were handled as single units for association and clustering because linkage in the cohort was strong. Among under 450 genotyped donors of the cohort, an average of roughly 240,000 unique TCR beta nucleotide sequences were sequenced per donor, roughly a sixth of them non-productive. On the study overall, not on this receptor specifically: According to a later genetic analysis, donors in an Asian-associated ancestry cluster had fewer N-insertions in productive TCRs than the roughly 670-donor mean. Because the 87-base-pair reads could not distinguish some IMGT-functional V segments, including TRBV6-2 and TRBV6-3, those segments were excluded. When HLA alleles, especially DR and DQ, strongly co-occurred, TCR associations were difficult to assign to individual alleles. Most TCR sequences were observed very rarely across donors, whereas some public TCRs were present in many individuals. In a later genetic analysis, a missense DCLRE1C variant was associated with V-gene and J-gene trimming of TCR beta chains, and the association was replicated in an independent cohort. The only immune exposure information available for the cohort was CMV serostatus. In an earlier analysis of approximately 590 of the donors, most TCR beta V segments appeared in productive rearrangements about 87% or about 30% of the time, broadly matching IMGT annotations. Linkage disequilibrium might explain the correlated functional status among segregating V segments, but an unknown experimental factor could not be excluded. In a later analysis, HLA-associated TCR beta chains showed more clonal expansion and lower generation probabilities than non-associated chains that were equally common. In vitro tests confirmed that a few of the cytomegalovirus-associated TCR beta chains recognize cytomegalovirus antigens. A further reported finding was that TCR beta sequences accurately predicted the HLA-A and HLA-B alleles for most subjects in the first cohort. In both the original and validation cohorts, the classifier was reported to diagnose cytomegalovirus status with high specificity and sensitivity. Because HLA typing was missing for some donors at each locus, association tests included only the typed subset. Some 16 rarely observed V segments, including chromosome 9 orphons, were excluded from the earlier analysis of some 590 of the donors because counts were too low. According to a later analysis, TCR association rates differed among HLA loci, with DRB1 alleles showing the most associated TCRs and HLA-C alleles showing the fewest. Most CMV-associated TCR beta chains appeared to be HLA-restricted in a later analysis, and the HLA associations seemed to be driven largely by CMV exposure. The cohort was sequenced for TCR beta chains only, and without alpha or paired-chain data the features that could be detected were limited. Several of the top co-occurrence clusters appeared to be linked to parvovirus B19, influenza, CMV and Epstein-Barr virus, according to a later analysis. A later analysis associated 16,951 TCR beta sequences with specific HLA alleles at a false discovery rate of 0.05. Sequencing depth was assumed to be roughly uniform across donors in the presence/absence analyses, though that assumption may not hold. According to the authors, the approach could potentially be generalized to other disease states and immunological phenotypes. In the study, 150 to 200 TCR beta chains were listed as associated with cytomegalovirus. A cluster of highly shared sequence variants was judged likely to represent a technical artifact of the sequencing pipeline.

The cohort was made up of approximately 700 healthy bone marrow donors. At the time of sampling, all cohort members were nominally healthy, though unrecorded immune exposures were likely present. The donor tested CMV seronegative, placing the donor among the 352 seronegative members of the cohort. Every donor gave a peripheral blood sample, and the peripheral blood mononuclear cells from that sample were used for TCR beta sequencing. Genomic DNA extraction from the blood cell samples was performed with the Qiagen DNeasy Blood Extraction Kit. A note on this clone: What this receptor recognizes is not known. Per-base quality was not reported, and no clone a single base away is much larger than it.

The method behind the library was the immunoSEQ multiplex PCR assay. The multiplex PCR relied on a mix of 60 forward primers for TCR Vbeta segments and 13 reverse primers for TCR Jbeta segments. The CDR3 region of rearranged TCR beta genes was amplified from genomic DNA with a multiplex PCR assay. On the Illumina HiSeq System, the amplified TCR beta libraries were sequenced as 87-base-pair reads. The source study handled its data this way. Across the 670 or so repertoires, a later analysis counted approximately 83 million unique TCR beta chains, roughly 11 million of which were shared by at least two donors. Raw reads were error-corrected and collapsed into unique sequences with a nearest-neighbor algorithm that merged closely related sequences to remove PCR and sequencing errors. Alignment of CDR3 sequences to IMGT reference sequences was used to assign V, D and J gene segments. Each retained sequence needed at least a six-nucleotide match to both a V gene segment and a J gene segment. Rearrangements were called productive when the CDR3 lacked stop codons and stayed in frame with V and J; all others were non-productive. Following IMGT convention, CDR3 was defined as the stretch from the second conserved V-encoded cysteine to the conserved J-encoded phenylalanine. The earlier analysis of approximately 590 of the donors excluded any sequence lacking an unambiguous match to a single V gene segment. An earlier analysis of a few hundred of the donors classified V segments as functional when productive rearrangements were above 56.7% and as segregating when the standard deviation between donors was above 5%. A statistical classification framework was built to diagnose cytomegalovirus status from the catalog of TCR beta chain sequences. In a later analysis, TCR nucleotide sequences were compared against IMGT/GENE-DB human TR gene sequences so that V and J genes could be assigned. Using the TCRdist pipeline, a later analysis assigned CDR3 sequences along with most-parsimonious VDJ recombination scenarios. In a later analysis, every TCR beta chain was defined by the combination of its CDR3 amino acid sequence and its V-gene family, and reads without a unique V-gene family were dropped. In a later analysis, 500 to 700 highly shared, low-generation-probability nucleotide sequences were removed to address suspected cross-contamination and a sequencing artifact. For each public chain, a later analysis derived a clonal expansion index from normalized ranks of inferred template counts within each repertoire. In a later analysis, generation probabilities were computed with a VDJ recombination model fitted to out-of-frame rearrangements, and the resulting probabilities were checked against IGoR. In a later analysis, TCR-TCR, TCR-HLA and TCR-CMV co-occurrence was scored with hypergeometric tests, and a repertoire-size bias correction was applied to TCR pairs. False discovery rates were estimated in a later analysis by permuting HLA or CMV assignments 20 times. In a later analysis, co-occurring TCRs were grouped using DBSCAN, and TCRdist sequence similarity was added for clustering within HLA-allele-positive subsets. Repertoires with fewer than 30,000 or more than 120,000 public chains were left out of co-occurrence clustering, as were a handful of repertoires with anomalous nucleotide sharing. As stored in TCRdb, this immuneACCESS dataset retains in-frame rearrangements with V and J assigned. A fraction of the clones does not appear; measured against another copy, unresolved V genes explain less than half of the discrepancy, and the remainder lacks a known reason. The V and J calls and clone size were taken over from that table, and D and trimming were inferred from the DNA. This sample has roughly 200,000 clones in its table, and approximately 82% of those were observed once. Clones ranked in the top ten supply around 1.7% of the sample.

Spanning cysteine to phenylalanine, the CDR3 consists of 15 amino acids. Of the read, only the CDR3 DNA is kept; its 45 bases are in frame from base 1. The junction shows trimming of 7 bases on V and 3 bases on J, plus 19 bases between the germline ends. CDR1 MDHEN and CDR2 SYDVKM were looked up in the germline V gene. The receptor was isolated from a woman aged 18-35 years in good health and CMV-seronegative. Sequencing input: PBMCs. This receptor chain uses TRBV28 and TRBJ2-7; TRBD2 is a possible D gene, resting on 5 matching bases. DNA sequence: TGTGCCAGCACCGCCTCTAGCACACCGTTCTACGAGCAGTACTTC. The translation is CASTASSTPFYEQYF.